Each of the 28 T cell receptor beta chains below was sequenced from the same sample in a study of regulatory T cells in long-lasting Graves disease. With iRepertoire HTBI primers and Arm-PCR of CDR3 regions, TCR beta libraries were built. TCRdb used MiXCR to reprocess the multiplex PCR reads, holding one entry per CDR3 protein. The sample holds approximately 500,000 distinct CDR3 sequences, around a fifth seen once. As for time point: persistent/refractory GD, antithyroid drugs over 5 years with positive TRAb. The TCR library was made from RNA extracted from PBMCs. Source: peripheral blood mononuclear cells (PBMCs), taken when the disease was refractory, from a patient treated with antithyroid drugs. Receptors originate from a female donor with Graves disease.

This clonotype was counted between two and nine times. The chain carries TRBV7-9 and TRBJ2-7; 11 bases are a match to TRBD2. CDR3 size: 13 residues. Looked up from germline, CDR1 is SEHNR and CDR2 is FQNEAQ (reference sequence). CDR3 in amino acids: CGVLAGVAYEQYF. In nucleotides, the CDR3 is TGTGGGGTACTAGCGGGAGTTGCCTACGAGCAGTACTTC.

This clonotype occurred many times. The chain combines TRBV12-5 with TRBJ2-7; 11 nucleotides line up with TRBD2. The CDR3 consists of 16 residues. CDR1 is LGHNT, CDR2 FRNRAP, per germline. Trimming cost V 1 base and J 4 bases; bases outside gene matches: 6. In nucleotides, the CDR3 is TGTGCTAGTGGTTTGGACCGACTAGCGGGGCTTTACGAGCAGTACTTC. Its protein is CASGLDRLAGLYEQYF.

V gene TRBV27 combines with J gene TRBJ2-2, with D possibly matching TRBD1 (5 bases). This CDR3 is built from 16 residues. The germline V gene encodes CDR1 MNHEY and CDR2 SMNVEV (reference sequence). The germline V and J ends were trimmed by 0 bases and 4 bases, with 12 bases remaining between them. The chain's CDR3 is CASSLSYSQGTGELFF. CDR3 nucleotide sequence: TGTGCCAGCAGTTTATCGTACTCCCAGGGCACCGGGGAGCTGTTTTTT.

The chain employs TRBV14 and TRBJ1-1, with D tentatively TRBD1 (5 bases). V was shortened by 1 base and J by 4 bases, with 13 bases between the two germline ends. This CDR3 region has 15 residues. Germline V gene lookup returns CDR1 SGHDN and CDR2 FVKESK. CDR3 loop: CASSQGRRRGTEAFF. CDR3 nucleotide sequence: TGTGCCAGCAGCCAAGGTCGGAGGAGGGGCACTGAAGCTTTCTTT.

This clonotype was detected many times. The rearrangement joins TRBV6-1 to TRBJ1-1, with TRBD1 identical over 12 bases. Trimming at V came to 7 bases and at J to 5 bases, leaving 14 bases not matched to a gene. In germline, CDR1 is MNHNS, CDR2 SASEGT. The CDR3 totals 17 residues. This CDR3 is CASTNYRDRGRRTEAFF. The CDR3 nucleotides read TGTGCCAGCACCAATTACAGGGACAGGGGGCGCAGAACTGAAGCTTTCTTT.

The genes are TRBV30 and TRBJ2-7, with a weak D call TRBD1 (6 bases). V lost 0 bases, J lost 4 bases, and 10 bases lay in between. From germline, CDR1 is GTSNPN and CDR2 SVGIG (reference sequence). This CDR3 comprises 13 residues. CDR3: CAWSVSGAYEQYF. DNA for the CDR3: TGTGCCTGGAGTGTATCAGGGGCGTACGAGCAGTACTTC.

This clonotype occurred many times. The CDR3 protein is CASREQHTETQYF. CDR3 DNA: TGTGCCAGCCGGGAACAGCATACGGAGACCCAGTACTTC. V gene TRBV28 combines with J gene TRBJ2-5; tentative D call: TRBD2 (5 bases). The V end was cut by 8 bases, the J end by 5 bases, with 15 bases between. The CDR3 loop spans 13 amino acids. Germline V gives CDR1 MDHEN, CDR2 SYDVKM.

This clonotype was counted many times. The chain recombines TRBV12-5 with TRBJ2-7; D uncertain. CDR3 length: 12 residues. Germline-derived CDR1 and CDR2 are LGHNT and FRNRAP. Trimming stripped 3 bases from V and 2 bases from J, with 5 bases between. The CDR3 bases are TGTGCTAGTGGTTTAGCTGCCTACGAGCAGTACTTC. Residues: CASGLAAYEQYF.

This clonotype showed up many times. The rearrangement uses TRBV20-1 and TRBJ2-7, with 7 positions matching TRBD2. CDR1 is DFQATT, CDR2 SNEGSKA, per germline (reference sequence). This CDR3 has 14 amino acids. V shed 1 base, J shed 3 bases, and the junction held 6 bases outside the gene matches. The CDR3 sequence is CSARVGGGDYEQYF. The CDR3 DNA reads TGCAGTGCTAGAGTTGGCGGGGGAGACTACGAGCAGTACTTC.

The sample holds a few counts of this clonotype. The chain has TRBV2 and TRBJ2-7, with D uncertain. The CDR3 covers 13 residues. Trimming cost V 4 bases and J 5 bases, with 12 bases left between them. Germline V gene data show CDR1 as SNHLY and CDR2 as FYNNEI. The CDR3 sequence: CASSAAWRNEQYF. CDR3 nucleotide sequence: TGTGCCAGCAGTGCCGCGTGGCGGAACGAGCAGTACTTC.

There are many counts of this clonotype. The rearrangement uses TRBV28 and TRBJ1-1, with unresolved D. Germline lookup yields CDR1 MDHEN and CDR2 SYDVKM. The CDR3 extends over 12 amino acids. V was cut by 7 bases and J by 4 bases, with 10 bases left in between. The DNA of the CDR3 is TGTGCCAGCACCTCAATTGCCACTGAAGCTTTCTTT. It translates to CASTSIATEAFF.

J is TRBJ2-7 and V is TRBV18; TRBD1 is a possible D gene (6 bases). V was clipped by 0 bases and J by 2 bases, with 8 bases between them. Germline loops: CDR1 KGHSH, CDR2 LQKENI. The CDR3 sequence is 14 residues long. The CDR3: CASSPPAGAYEQYF. The DNA of the CDR3 is TGTGCCAGCTCACCACCGGCAGGGGCCTACGAGCAGTACTTC. Full variable domain (rest looked up from reference TRBV18 and TRBJ2-7): NAGVMQNPRHLVRRRGQEARLRCSPMKGHSHVYWYRQLPEEGLKFMVYLQKENIIDESGMPKERFSAEFPKEGPSILRIQQVVRGDSAAYFCASSPPAGAYEQYFGPGTRLTVT.

This clonotype was recorded a few times. The chain is built from TRBV28 and TRBJ2-7; 10 bases match TRBD1. The germline V gene encodes CDR1 MDHEN and CDR2 SYDVKM. V trimming: 6 bases; J trimming: 4 bases; junction bases outside the gene matches: 6. This CDR3 region has 14 residues. CDR3 in DNA: TGTGCCAGCAGCAGGGCGGGACAGGGGTACGAGCAGTACTTC. As protein: CASSRAGQGYEQYF.

This clonotype was detected only a few times. The chain has TRBV9 and TRBJ2-2, with 9 bases identical to TRBD2. CDR1 is SGDLS, CDR2 YYNGEE, per germline. Trimming cost V 0 bases and J 7 bases; bases outside gene matches: 7. The CDR3 spans 16 residues. CDR3 residues: CASSVAGGGAIGELFF. CDR3 coding DNA: TGTGCCAGCAGCGTAGCAGGCGGGGGGGCCATCGGGGAGCTGTTTTTT.

This clonotype came up a few times. The chain uses TRBV28 and TRBJ2-2, with TRBD2 identical over 8 bases. Looked up from germline, CDR1 is MDHEN and CDR2 is SYDVKM. The length of the CDR3 is 17 residues. The junction had 9 bases not matched to a gene; V was cut back by 2 bases and J by 4 bases. The CDR3 DNA follows: TGTGCCAGCAGTTTAATAGGAGCGGGAGTTGGCACCGGGGAGCTGTTTTTT. The encoded protein is CASSLIGAGVGTGELFF. The full variable domain, completed using reference TRBV28 and TRBJ2-2, is DVKVTQSSRYLVKRTGEKVFLECVQDMDHENMFWYRQDPGLGLRLIYFSYDVKMKEKGDIPEGYSVSREKKERFSLILESASTNQTSMYLCASSLIGAGVGTGELFFGEGSRLTVL.

The rearrangement links TRBV7-9 to TRBJ1-3, with D possibly being TRBD1 (5 bases). Germline loops: CDR1 SEHNR, CDR2 FQNEAQ (reference sequence). V was clipped by 4 bases and J by 0 bases, with 10 bases between them. This CDR3 has 15 amino acids. CDR3 in amino acids: CASSSSGLSGNTIYF. The CDR3 bases are TGTGCCAGCAGCTCTTCAGGGCTCTCTGGAAACACCATATATTTT.

This chain uses TRBV20-1 with TRBJ2-5, with 8 bases matching TRBD2. Trimming cost V 0 bases and J 1 base; bases outside gene matches: 4. The V gene's germline CDR1 is DFQATT and CDR2 SNEGSKA (reference sequence). The length of the CDR3 is 15 residues. The CDR3 sequence: CSARDGRGVQETQYF. The CDR3, as DNA: TGCAGTGCTAGAGATGGGCGGGGGGTCCAAGAGACCCAGTACTTC.

This clonotype was recorded many times. This chain joins TRBV6-5 and TRBJ1-5, with D perhaps matching TRBD1 (5 bases). The CDR3 is made up of 17 amino acids. Deletions cut 2 bases from V and 2 bases from J, with 16 bases between. Germline V gene sequence: CDR1 MNHEY, CDR2 SVGAGI. The CDR3 nucleotides read TGTGCCAGCAGTTACGGGATCGAGCAGGGCGGCAATCAGCCCCAGCATTTT. It is translated as CASSYGIEQGGNQPQHF.

This clonotype was counted many times. The chain couples TRBV12-3 or TRBV12-4 to TRBJ2-5; D is possibly TRBD2 (6 bases). The CDR3 sequence is 14 residues long. The V gene lost 7 bases and the J gene lost 0 bases, with 12 bases spanning the gap. The DNA of the CDR3 is TGTGCCAGCACAATCGGGAGCTACCAAGAGACCCAGTACTTC. Translated: CASTIGSYQETQYF.

Comment on this clonotype: Being one base from a much bigger clone, this may be a read error. The chain has TRBV6-1 and TRBJ1-5, with TRBD1 matching over 7 bases. Germline CDR1 MNHNS, CDR2 SASEGT. V dropped 6 bases and J dropped 8; count of bases not matched to a gene: 19. The CDR3 is 17 amino acids. In DNA form, the CDR3 reads TGTGCCAGCAGGCTCTCCCGGGACAGCCGGAAGGAGGAGCCCCAGCATTTT. Translated, it gives CASRLSRDSRKEEPQHF.

The chain is built from TRBV5-6 and TRBJ1-1, with D unclear. Per germline, CDR1 SGHDT and CDR2 YYEEEE. Trimming stripped 1 base from V and 1 base from J, with 11 bases between. This CDR3 has 15 amino acids. DNA of the CDR3: TGTGCCAGCAGCTTGAGGAACGAGCCGAACACTGAAGCTTTCTTT. Translated: CASSLRNEPNTEAFF.

This clonotype showed up many times. V and J are TRBV12-3 or TRBV12-4 and TRBJ1-1; no clear D. The CDR3 loop spans 13 amino acids. V was cut by 6 bases and J by 6 bases, with 14 bases left in between. As DNA, the CDR3 is TGTGCCAGCAGCTCCCTGGCACGGTCTGAAGCTTTCTTT. Its translation: CASSSLARSEAFF.

This clonotype came up many times. This chain connects TRBV11-2 to TRBJ1-2, with D possibly matching TRBD1 (6 bases). The ends were cut back, 5 bases at V and 5 bases at J, with 12 bases in the middle. The CDR3 has 13 amino acids. Per the germline V gene, CDR1 is SGHAT and CDR2 is FQNNGV. The CDR3 loop reads CASSLGTLYGYTF. The CDR3 region has the DNA TGTGCCAGCAGCCTCGGGACACTTTATGGCTACACCTTC. The variable domain in full, completed from reference TRBV11-2 and TRBJ1-2, reads EAGVAQSPRYKIIEKRQSVAFWCNPISGHATLYWYQQILGQGPKLLIQFQNNGVVDDSQLPKDRFSAERLKGVDSTLKIQPAKLEDSAVYLCASSLGTLYGYTFGSGTRLTVV.

Comment on this clonotype: One end of the junction is discordant with germline, which a read error may explain. The V and J genes are TRBV6-1 and TRBJ2-2; D call uncertain. This CDR3 comprises 16 residues. Germline CDR1 MNHNS, CDR2 SASEGT. The CDR3 here is CTSSEVSLLNTGELFF. CDR3 coding DNA: TGTACCAGCAGTGAAGTAAGCCTATTGAACACCGGGGAGCTGTTTTTT.

The chain joins TRBV4-1 to TRBJ1-6; TRBD1 is a possible D gene (6 bases). The V end lost 3 bases, the J end lost 1 base, and 16 bases lay between the germline ends. The CDR3 is made up of 18 amino acids. Germline-derived CDR1 and CDR2 are MGHRA and YSYEKL. The CDR3 DNA reads TGCGCCAGCAGCCACGCCACAGGGTCGGATTCCTATAATTCACCCCTCCACTTT. Translated: CASSHATGSDSYNSPLHF.

This clonotype was recorded a few times. The rearrangement links TRBV12-3 or TRBV12-4 to TRBJ2-7; 7 bases align to TRBD1. There are 11 residues in the CDR3. The junction had 8 bases not matched to a gene; V was cut back by 6 bases and J by 12 bases. CDR3 in amino acids: CASSSTGERYF. The CDR3 DNA sequence: TGTGCCAGCAGCTCAACAGGGGAACGGTACTTC.

The table lists this clonotype with many counts. The J gene is TRBJ1-2, the V gene TRBV6-5; 8 bases align to TRBD1. V was pared by 2 bases and J by 8 bases, with 7 bases of the junction left unmatched. The length of the CDR3 is 14 residues. Per germline, CDR1 MNHEY and CDR2 SVGAGI. The CDR3 loop reads CASSYQGARYGYTF. The CDR3 DNA reads as TGTGCCAGCAGTTACCAGGGGGCGCGATACGGCTACACCTTC.

Worth noting for this clonotype: A much larger clone differs from this one at a single base, so this may be a read error. No conserved phenylalanine or tryptophan is present at the end of the CDR3, so a read error is the likely explanation. The V gene is TRBV6-1, the J gene TRBJ2-7, with D tentatively TRBD1 or TRBD2 (6 bases each). The CDR3 loop spans 16 amino acids. Germline V CDR1 and CDR2: MNHNS, SASEGT. V lost 7 bases and J 2 bases, leaving 21 bases between the germline ends. The CDR3 DNA reads TGTGCCAGCATCCTTTCAGCAGGGGAGGTGGCCTACGAGCAGTACCTC. Translation gives CASILSAGEVAYEQYL.